The 29 T cell receptor beta chains below all came from one sample that was sequenced in a study of control samples from healthy donors and cancer patients. Repertoires were generated with immunoSEQ multiplex PCR, while TCRdb's copy carries only in-frame clones and drops some. Of around 250,000 clones listed, almost 85% are singletons. The sequenced sample was PBMCs. The receptors originated from a woman aged 55 to 70 with lung cancer.

The chain combines TRBV24-1 with TRBJ1-1, with 7 bases lining up with TRBD1. CDR1 is KGHDR and CDR2 is SFDVKD in the germline V gene. The length of the CDR3 is 14 residues. J gave up 6 bases and V 5 bases, and 8 bases lay outside the gene matches. The CDR3 reads CATSATQGIAEAFF. The CDR3 region has the DNA TGTGCCACCAGTGCCACACAGGGGATCGCTGAAGCTTTCTTT.

The chain employs TRBV5-1 and TRBJ1-2; D gene ambiguous. Per the germline V gene, CDR1 is SGHRS and CDR2 is YFSETQ. The CDR3 contains 13 residues. Trimming took off 1 base at V and 1 base at J, with 5 bases between the two ends. The CDR3 is CASSLINNYGYTF. Written as DNA, the CDR3 is TGCGCCAGCAGCTTGATAAATAACTATGGCTACACCTTC.

J is TRBJ1-5 and V is TRBV28; D is undetermined. This CDR3 is built from 18 residues. Deletions cut 4 bases from V and 4 bases from J, with 23 bases between. Germline V gene data show CDR1 as MDHEN and CDR2 as SYDVKM. Written as DNA, the CDR3 is TGTGCCAGCAGTTCTGGCCGGAGGGAAGGGATTCGGAATCAGCCCCAGCATTTT. Its translation is CASSSGRREGIRNQPQHF.

A note on this clone: Different DNA sequences within this sample yield the same CDR3. The chain employs TRBV19 and TRBJ1-5, with no clear D. Germline assignment: CDR1 LNHDA and CDR2 SQIVND (reference sequence). The CDR3 contains 14 residues. V lost 3 bases and J lost 2, with 8 bases in between. DNA of the CDR3: TGTGCCAGTAGTATTCCGGGCCGCAATCAGCCCCAGCATTTT. Its translation: CASSIPGRNQPQHF.

The chain is built from TRBV12-3 or TRBV12-4 and TRBJ2-7; unclear D gene. The CDR3 extends over 12 amino acids. V gave up 6 bases and J gave up 3 bases, with 9 bases separating them. The CDR3: CASRNNVYEQYF. CDR3 bases: TGTGCCAGCAGAAACAACGTCTACGAGCAGTACTTC.

V gene TRBV20-1 combines with J gene TRBJ2-5, with D perhaps matching TRBD2 (5 bases). The CDR3 spans 11 residues. Germline V gene lookup returns CDR1 DFQATT and CDR2 SNEGSKA (reference sequence). Between the trimmed V and J ends, which lost 7 bases and 5 bases, there was a span of 11 bases. The CDR3 region is CSERSGETQYF. CDR3 coding DNA: TGCAGTGAAAGAAGCGGTGAGACCCAGTACTTC.

This chain links TRBV19 with TRBJ1-2; possible D gene TRBD1, 6 bases. Trimming left V 5 bases short and J 2 bases short, with 15 bases between. Per germline, CDR1 LNHDA and CDR2 SQIVND (reference sequence). The CDR3 totals 15 residues. CDR3 bases: TGTGCCAGTAGTCGCTCGGGGGGGCCGAACTATGGCTACACCTTC. It specifies CASSRSGGPNYGYTF.

The chain employs TRBV24-1 and TRBJ2-7; D may be TRBD2 (5 bases). CDR1 and CDR2 from the germline V gene are KGHDR and SFDVKD. V was pared by 3 bases and J by 2 bases, with 10 bases between. The CDR3 covers 14 residues. The CDR3 spells CATSDVGDPYEQYF. DNA of the CDR3: TGTGCCACCAGTGATGTCGGGGATCCCTACGAGCAGTACTTC.

This chain connects TRBV10-3 to TRBJ2-7, with 7 nucleotides matching TRBD2. The germline V gene has CDR1 ENHRY and CDR2 SYGVKD. The J segment lost 3 bases and the V segment lost 0 bases, leaving 2 bases of the junction unmatched. This CDR3 is built from 14 residues. CDR3 residues: CAISESSSGYEQYF. The DNA for the CDR3 is TGTGCCATCAGTGAGTCGTCTAGCGGCTACGAGCAGTACTTC.

J is TRBJ1-2 and V is TRBV7-9; unclear D gene. CDR1 and CDR2 from the germline V gene are SEHNR and FQNEAQ (reference sequence). The V end lost 2 bases, the J end lost 8 bases, and 9 bases lay between the germline ends. The CDR3 sequence is 12 residues long. The CDR3 here is CASSLTGFGYTF. CDR3 nucleotides: TGTGCCAGCAGCTTAACGGGGTTCGGCTACACCTTC.

This clone is a singleton in its sample. The CDR3 here is CASSFPYSPLHF. CDR3 bases: TGTGCCAGCAGCTTTCCTTATTCACCCCTCCACTTT. The chain uses TRBV14 and TRBJ1-6; unclear D gene. Trimming cost V 5 bases and J 8 bases, with 7 bases left between them. This CDR3 comprises 12 residues. Germline V gene lookup returns CDR1 SGHDN and CDR2 FVKESK.

The J gene is TRBJ1-5, the V gene TRBV10-1, with TRBD1 as a possible D gene (6 bases). The V end lost 3 bases, the J end lost 0 bases, and 24 bases lay between the germline ends. The CDR3 has 20 amino acids. CDR1 WNHNN and CDR2 SYGVQD come from the germline V gene (reference sequence). CDR3 coding DNA: TGCGCCAGCAGTGAAGTCGGGCAGGGGACAACCCAAAATAGCAATCAGCCCCAGCATTTT. This encodes CASSEVGQGTTQNSNQPQHF.

This rearrangement joins TRBV11-2 to TRBJ2-1; 8 nucleotides agree with TRBD2. The CDR3 extends over 15 amino acids. Looked up from germline, CDR1 is SGHAT and CDR2 is FQNNGV. Trimming at V came to 1 base and at J to 5 bases, leaving 4 bases not matched to a gene. CDR3 in amino acids: CASSLGRGGHNEQFF. CDR3 nucleotide sequence: TGTGCCAGCAGCTTAGGACGGGGGGGCCACAATGAGCAGTTCTTC.

The chain joins TRBV5-4 to TRBJ2-5; the match to TRBD1 covers 8 bases. CDR3 length: 16 residues. In germline, CDR1 is SGHNT, CDR2 YYREEE (reference sequence). Losses at the gene ends were 0 bases for V and 5 bases for J; bases not matched to a gene: 9. Here the CDR3 reads CASSLAQGAIGETQYF. The CDR3 DNA reads as TGTGCCAGCAGCTTGGCCCAGGGGGCGATCGGTGAGACCCAGTACTTC. Supplemented by reference TRBV5-4 and TRBJ2-5, the full variable domain reads ETGVTQSPTHLIKTRGQQVTLRCSSQSGHNTVSWYQQALGQGPQFIFQYYREEENGRGNFPPRFSGLQFPNYSSELNVNALELDDSALYLCASSLAQGAIGETQYFGPGTRLLVL.

This chain connects TRBV10-3 to TRBJ2-5; 7 bases align to TRBD2. There are 13 residues in the CDR3. The trim removed 4 bases at V and 4 bases at J, leaving 3 bases unmatched. CDR1 is ENHRY and CDR2 is SYGVKD in the germline V gene. The CDR3 DNA is TGTGCCATCAGTGCGCCTAGCGGAGAGACCCAGTACTTC. Amino acids: CAISAPSGETQYF.

The rearrangement uses TRBV30 and TRBJ1-1, with no clear D. Germline V gene lookup returns CDR1 GTSNPN and CDR2 SVGIG (reference sequence). This CDR3 region has 15 residues. With 1 base removed from V and 4 bases from J, the gap between germline ends came to 16 bases. CDR3 in amino acids: CAWSALSGRATEAFF. Here the CDR3 DNA reads TGTGCCTGGAGTGCCCTATCGGGCAGAGCCACTGAAGCTTTCTTT. Together with reference TRBV30 and TRBJ1-1, the CDR3 gives the full variable domain: SQTIHQWPATLVQPVGSPLSLECTVEGTSNPNLYWYRQAAGRGLQLLFYSVGIGQISSEVPQNLSASRPQDRQFILSSKKLLLSDSGFYLCAWSALSGRATEAFFGQGTRLTVV.

The chain employs TRBV5-6 and TRBJ1-5, with D possibly being TRBD1 (6 bases). The CDR3 has 13 residues. Germline values: CDR1 SGHDT, CDR2 YYEEEE. V was clipped by 5 bases and J by 1 base, with 7 bases between them. The CDR3 protein is CASSTGSNQPQHF. The DNA of the CDR3 is TGTGCCAGCAGTACAGGGAGCAATCAGCCCCAGCATTTT.

The genes are TRBV5-1 and TRBJ1-6; 10 bases line up with TRBD1. The CDR3 length is 18 residues. In germline, CDR1 is SGHRS, CDR2 YFSETQ. V lost 1 base and J lost 6; bases outside the gene matches: 10. The CDR3: CASSLTGTGVFGNSPLHF. The CDR3 DNA reads TGCGCCAGCAGCTTGACCGGGACAGGGGTTTTTGGTAATTCACCCCTCCACTTT.

V gene TRBV7-8 combines with J gene TRBJ2-1; 9 bases match TRBD2. Germline loops: CDR1 SGHVS, CDR2 FQNEAQ. The CDR3 is 15 amino acids. V dropped 1 base and J dropped 3; count of bases not matched to a gene: 1. CDR3 nucleotide sequence: TGTGCCAGCAGCTTAGGAGCGGGAGGCTACAATGAGCAGTTCTTC. This translates into CASSLGAGGYNEQFF. The full variable domain, in which reference TRBV7-8 and TRBJ2-1 provide the parts outside the CDR3, is GAGVSQSPRYKVAKRGQDVALRCDPISGHVSLFWYQQALGQGPEFLTYFQNEAQLDKSGLPSDRFFAERPEGSVSTLKIQRTQQEDSAVYLCASSLGAGGYNEQFFGPGTRLTVL.

The sample holds a few counts of this clone. This chain joins TRBV28 and TRBJ2-1; D might be TRBD2 (5 bases). Germline CDR1 reads MDHEN; CDR2 reads SYDVKM. This CDR3 has 16 amino acids. Between the trimmed V and J ends, which lost 5 bases and 6 bases, there was a span of 20 bases. CDR3 loop: CASSPPAGLLANEQFF. The DNA for the CDR3 is TGTGCCAGCAGTCCACCGGCCGGGCTTCTAGCCAATGAGCAGTTCTTC.

In its sample, this clone was seen a few times. J is TRBJ1-2 and V is TRBV6-6; TRBD1 matches at 8 bases. The J segment lost 1 base and the V segment lost 5 bases, leaving 9 bases of the junction unmatched. The CDR3 contains 16 residues. CDR1 and CDR2 from the germline V gene are MNHNY and SVGAGI (reference sequence). The DNA of the CDR3 is TGTGCCAGCAGTCGATCCGGGACAGGCCTTAACTATGGCTACACCTTC. Translated: CASSRSGTGLNYGYTF.

The chain has TRBV5-4 and TRBJ1-2; 9 bases are shared with TRBD1. Looked up from germline, CDR1 is SGHNT and CDR2 is YYREEE (reference sequence). V lost 0 bases and J lost 7; bases outside the gene matches: 4. This CDR3 has 14 amino acids. This CDR3 is CASSLDGTGLGYTF. DNA of the CDR3: TGTGCCAGCAGCTTGGATGGGACAGGGCTTGGCTACACCTTC.

This rearrangement joins TRBV19 to TRBJ1-5, with D unresolved. The CDR3 is 12 residues long. Germline assignment: CDR1 LNHDA and CDR2 SQIVND (reference sequence). Trimming pared 5 bases from V and 6 bases from J, leaving 8 bases between. The CDR3 region is CASSPYSQPQHF. The CDR3 bases are TGTGCCAGTAGTCCCTATAGTCAGCCCCAGCATTTT.

The CDR3 loop is CASSLTSGRTGELFF. The CDR3 bases are TGTGCCAGCAGCTTAACTAGCGGGAGAACCGGGGAGCTGTTTTTT. V usage is TRBV7-8 and J usage is TRBJ2-2; 11 bases agree with TRBD2. The ends lost 2 bases at V and 5 bases at J; junction bases unmatched: 1. The CDR3 loop spans 15 amino acids. CDR1 and CDR2 from the germline V gene are SGHVS and FQNEAQ.

The J gene is TRBJ1-2, the V gene TRBV28, with unresolved D. The CDR3 runs to 13 residues. Deletions cut 5 bases from V and 0 bases from J, with 7 bases between. Germline CDR1 MDHEN, CDR2 SYDVKM. The CDR3 loop is CASSLIANYGYTF. In DNA, the CDR3 is TGTGCCAGCAGTCTTATAGCTAACTATGGCTACACCTTC.

This chain connects TRBV20-1 to TRBJ2-1; D not certain. Trimming shortened V by 6 bases and J by 8 bases, and 11 bases separated the two germline ends. The CDR3 runs 11 residues. Germline assignment: CDR1 DFQATT and CDR2 SNEGSKA (reference sequence). The CDR3 DNA sequence: TGCAGTGCAAGGCCCGGCTATGAGCAGTTCTTC. Its translation: CSARPGYEQFF.

V gene TRBV5-4 combines with J gene TRBJ2-3; D gene unclear. Germline V lookup: CDR1 SGHNT, CDR2 YYREEE (reference sequence). Trimming cost V 0 bases and J 0 bases, with 8 bases left between them. The CDR3 sequence is 15 residues long. The CDR3 loop is CASSLAGHSTDTQYF. In DNA form, the CDR3 reads TGTGCCAGCAGCTTGGCGGGCCATAGCACAGATACGCAGTATTTT.

This chain joins TRBV21-1 and TRBJ2-6; the table's D call TRBD1 went unverified against the DNA. TRBV21-1 is flagged as a pseudogene. The CDR3 has 16 amino acids. DNA for the CDR3: TGTGCCAGCAGCAAAGACGCAGGGGGATGGGCCAACGTCCTGACTTTC. Translating gives CASSKDAGGWANVLTF.

The chain links TRBV30 to TRBJ2-5; D gene ambiguous. The CDR3 extends over 11 amino acids. From germline, CDR1 is GTSNPN and CDR2 SVGIG (reference sequence). V lost 4 bases and J lost 4, with 7 bases in between. The CDR3 DNA sequence: TGTGCCTGGACGACTTCAGAGACCCAGTACTTC. It codes for CAWTTSETQYF.